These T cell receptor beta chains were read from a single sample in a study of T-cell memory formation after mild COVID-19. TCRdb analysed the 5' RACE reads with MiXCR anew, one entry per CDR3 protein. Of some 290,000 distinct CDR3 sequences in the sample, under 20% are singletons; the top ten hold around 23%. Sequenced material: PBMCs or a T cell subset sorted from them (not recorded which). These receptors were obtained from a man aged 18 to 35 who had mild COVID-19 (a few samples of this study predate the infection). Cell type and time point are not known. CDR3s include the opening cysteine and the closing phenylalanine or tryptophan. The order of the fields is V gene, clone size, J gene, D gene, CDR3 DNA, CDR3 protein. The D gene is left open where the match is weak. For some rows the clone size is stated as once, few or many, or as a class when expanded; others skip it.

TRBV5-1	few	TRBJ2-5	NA	TGCGCCAGCAGCTTGGGAATAGACGGACATCCCCAAGAGACCCAGTACTTC	CASSLGIDGHPQETQYF
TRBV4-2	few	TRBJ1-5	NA	TGTGCCAGCAGCCTCTTAGGCCAGGGTCAGCCCCAGCATTTT	CASSLLGQGQPQHF
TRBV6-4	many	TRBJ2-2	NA	TGTGCCAGCAGTGACCAGCCAGGCCACACCGGGGAGCTGTTTTTT	CASSDQPGHTGELFF
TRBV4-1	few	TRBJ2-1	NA	TGCGCCAGCAGCCCCACAGACAATGAGCAGTTCTTC	CASSPTDNEQFF
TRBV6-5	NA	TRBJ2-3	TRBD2	TGTGCCAGCAGTTACTCCGGGGGGGCTAGCACAGATACGCAGTATTTT	CASSYSGGASTDTQYF
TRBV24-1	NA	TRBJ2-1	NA	TGTGCCACCAGTGACCCTCAGGGGGGGGTCGAGCAGTTCTTC	CATSDPQGGVEQFF
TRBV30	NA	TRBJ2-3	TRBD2	TGTGCCTGGAGTGTAAGCGGGGGCACAGATACGCAGTATTTT	CAWSVSGGTDTQYF
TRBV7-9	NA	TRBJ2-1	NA	TGTGCCAGCAGCCAAGGCCTATACAATGAGCAGTTCTTC	CASSQGLYNEQFF
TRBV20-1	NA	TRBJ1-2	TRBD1	TGCAGTGCGAGCGGGACAGGCTGGAGTACGGCTGGCTACACCTTC	CSASGTGWSTAGYTF
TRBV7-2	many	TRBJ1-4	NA	TGTGCCAGCAGCTTCGGGGGGGATAGTGAAAAACTGTTTTTT	CASSFGGDSEKLFF
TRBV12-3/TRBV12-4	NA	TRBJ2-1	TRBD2	TGTGCCAGCAGTTTTAGGCTAGCGGGGGGTCACTCCTACAATGAGCAGTTCTTC	CASSFRLAGGHSYNEQFF
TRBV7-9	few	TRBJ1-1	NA	TGTGCCAGCAGTCCCGGGACCACCACTGAAGCTTTCTTT	CASSPGTTTEAFF
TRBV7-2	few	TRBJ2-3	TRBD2	TGTGCCAGCAGCTCCCAGCGGGGGGGCACAGATACGCAGTATTTT	CASSSQRGGTDTQYF
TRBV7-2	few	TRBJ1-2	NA	TGTGCCAGCAGCCCCCCGGGGGCGCATGGCTACACCTTC	CASSPPGAHGYTF
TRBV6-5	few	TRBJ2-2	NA	TGTGCCAGCAGCTACAGAGCCGGGGAGCTGTTTTTT	CASSYRAGELFF
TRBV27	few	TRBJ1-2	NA	TGTGCCAGCAGTTTCGCAGTTAACTATGGCTACACCTTC	CASSFAVNYGYTF
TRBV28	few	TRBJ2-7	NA	TGTGCCAGCAGCTCCGCCGGGACGGCACTATTCGGCGAGCAGTACTTC	CASSSAGTALFGEQYF